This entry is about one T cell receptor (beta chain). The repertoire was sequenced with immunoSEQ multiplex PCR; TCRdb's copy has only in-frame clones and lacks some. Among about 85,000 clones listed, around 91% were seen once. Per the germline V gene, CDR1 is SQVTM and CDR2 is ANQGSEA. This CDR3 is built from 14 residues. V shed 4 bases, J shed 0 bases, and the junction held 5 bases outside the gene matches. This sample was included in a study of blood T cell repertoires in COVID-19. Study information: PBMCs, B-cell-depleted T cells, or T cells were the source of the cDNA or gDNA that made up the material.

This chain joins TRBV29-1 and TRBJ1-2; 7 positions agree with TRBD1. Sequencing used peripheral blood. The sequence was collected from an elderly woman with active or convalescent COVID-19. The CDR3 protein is CSVAGTAPNYGYTF. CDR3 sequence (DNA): TGCAGCGTTGCAGGGACAGCCCCTAACTATGGCTACACCTTC.